Below are 27 T cell receptor beta chains sequenced from a single sample in a study of blood T cell repertoires in COVID-19. Here immunoSEQ multiplex PCR was the method, and the copy in TCRdb shows in-frame clones only, minus some. The sample shows under 450,000 clones, around 89% of them seen only once. Sequencing input: peripheral blood. The receptors here all came from a woman in her 50s with COVID-19, enrolled during active disease.

This sequence joins TRBV10-3 and TRBJ2-3; 7 nucleotides align to TRBD2. This CDR3 comprises 15 residues. Trimming removed 0 bases from V and 6 bases from J; junction bases left unmatched: 6. The germline CDR1 and CDR2 sequences are ENHRY and SYGVKD. As DNA, the CDR3 is TGTGCCATCAGTGAGTCGACTGGGGGAGGGGATACGCAGTATTTT. The encoded protein is CAISESTGGGDTQYF.

The chain joins TRBV6-5 to TRBJ1-3; 7 nucleotides line up with TRBD1. The CDR3 is made up of 15 amino acids. The V segment lost 2 bases and the J segment 4 bases; nucleotides outside the gene matches: 5. Germline values: CDR1 MNHEY, CDR2 SVGAGI. CDR3 bases: TGTGCCAGCAGTTACGACAGGGAGCGCGGAAACACCATATATTTT. Protein sequence: CASSYDRERGNTIYF.

The CDR3 loop reads CASSQGRGGNQETQYF. As DNA, the CDR3 is TGTGCCAGCAGCCAAGGACGGGGGGGAAACCAAGAGACCCAGTACTTC. The gene calls are TRBV4-2 and TRBJ2-5; TRBD2 agrees at 8 bases. The CDR3 loop spans 16 amino acids. J was trimmed by 0 bases and V by 1 base; bases with no gene match: 4. CDR1 and CDR2 (germline): LGHNA, YNFKEQ.

V gene TRBV14 combines with J gene TRBJ2-4, with D perhaps matching TRBD2 (6 bases). CDR1 SGHDN and CDR2 FVKESK come from the germline V gene. The CDR3 extends over 16 amino acids. V was shortened by 4 bases and J by 6 bases, with 19 bases between the two germline ends. Here the CDR3 reads CASSPSGVRPRNIQYF. In nucleotides, the CDR3 is TGTGCCAGCAGCCCCTCGGGGGTACGTCCAAGAAACATTCAGTACTTC.

The chain couples TRBV7-9 to TRBJ2-2; no clear D. Per germline, CDR1 SEHNR and CDR2 FQNEAQ (reference sequence). The CDR3 covers 13 residues. Deletions cut 5 bases from V and 5 bases from J, with 9 bases between. In DNA, the CDR3 is TGTGCCAGCAGCCCCCATCAGACCGGGGAGCTGTTTTTT. Translation: CASSPHQTGELFF.

There are a few counts of this clone. The chain is built from TRBV7-9 and TRBJ2-5; TRBD2 aligns across 7 bases. CDR1 SEHNR and CDR2 FQNEAQ come from the germline V gene (reference sequence). V lost 2 bases and J lost 7; bases outside the gene matches: 4. The CDR3 runs 13 residues. The CDR3 nucleotides are TGTGCCAGCAGCTTAAGTGGGAGGGGGACCCAGTACTTC. It encodes CASSLSGRGTQYF.

This clone showed up just once. This chain uses TRBV12-3 or TRBV12-4 with TRBJ1-2, with a tentative D call TRBD1 (5 bases). The V gene lost 5 bases and the J gene lost 8 bases, with 12 bases spanning the gap. The CDR3 contains 12 residues. The CDR3 reads CASSARRGGYTF. For the CDR3, the DNA is TGTGCCAGCAGTGCCCGCCGGGGGGGCTACACCTTC.

The chain recombines TRBV28 with TRBJ2-7, with TRBD2 matching over 8 bases. This CDR3 region has 16 residues. The trim removed 1 base at V and 2 bases at J, leaving 7 bases unmatched. CDR1 is MDHEN and CDR2 is SYDVKM in the germline V gene. The CDR3 DNA sequence: TGTGCCAGCAGTTTATCCCCAGCGGGGGTGACCTACGAGCAGTACTTC. Translation gives CASSLSPAGVTYEQYF.

The genes are TRBV7-9 and TRBJ1-3; D not resolved. CDR1 SEHNR and CDR2 FQNEAQ come from the germline V gene (reference sequence). This CDR3 region has 18 residues. Trimming stripped 2 bases from V and 0 bases from J, with 17 bases between. CDR3 in amino acids: CASSLSAGKTSSGNTIYF. The CDR3 nucleotides read TGTGCCAGCAGCTTATCCGCGGGGAAAACGAGCTCTGGAAACACCATATATTTT.

The chain combines TRBV18 with TRBJ1-3; no clear D gene. Germline V gene lookup returns CDR1 KGHSH and CDR2 LQKENI. V lost 2 bases to trimming and J lost 0 bases, with 14 bases between them. The CDR3 spans 17 residues. In DNA form, the CDR3 reads TGTGCCAGCTCACCAACCACTACCTTGAACTCTGGAAACACCATATATTTT. Amino acids: CASSPTTTLNSGNTIYF.

In DNA, the CDR3 is TGTGCCAGCTCCGCCGGGACTCTACGCGAGCAGTACTTC. It is translated as CASSAGTLREQYF. The chain is built from TRBV2 and TRBJ2-7; D is perhaps TRBD2 (6 bases). Per germline, CDR1 SNHLY and CDR2 FYNNEI. There are 13 residues in the CDR3. Trimming took 8 bases from V and 6 from J, leaving 17 bases between them.

J is TRBJ2-7 and V is TRBV27; 8 bases align to TRBD1. Trimming took 9 bases from V and 5 from J; bases not matched to a gene: 9. CDR1 and CDR2 from the germline V gene are MNHEY and SMNVEV (reference sequence). This CDR3 region has 13 residues. In nucleotides, the CDR3 is TGTGCCAGTAGGACAGGGATGGCCGACGAGCAGTACTTC. Its protein is CASRTGMADEQYF.

With respect to this clone: At one of its ends the junction is not consistent with the germline gene, which may arise from a read error. The gene calls are TRBV5-4 and TRBJ1-2; the match to TRBD1 covers 9 bases. In germline, CDR1 is SGHNT, CDR2 YYREEE (reference sequence). This CDR3 has 15 residues. CDR3 bases: TGTGCCAGCAGCCAGGGACAGGGATTTAACTATGACTACACCTTC. This codes for CASSQGQGFNYDYTF. Variable domain in full (rest from reference TRBV5-4 and TRBJ1-2): ETGVTQSPTHLIKTRGQQVTLRCSSQSGHNTVSWYQQALGQGPQFIFQYYREEENGRGNFPPRFSGLQFPNYSSELNVNALELDDSALYLCASSQGQGFNYDYTFGSGTRLTVV.

The chain links TRBV30 to TRBJ2-5, with D perhaps matching TRBD2 (5 bases). Per germline, CDR1 GTSNPN and CDR2 SVGIG (reference sequence). This CDR3 spans 10 amino acids. This CDR3 reads CTTGVETQYF. In nucleotides, the CDR3 is TGTACAACCGGGGTGGAGACCCAGTACTTC.

The gene calls are TRBV4-1 and TRBJ2-3; 16 bases agree with TRBD2. The ends lost 4 bases at V and 6 bases at J; junction bases unmatched: 16. This CDR3 region has 20 residues. CDR1 and CDR2 from the germline V gene are MGHRA and YSYEKL. CDR3: CASSPRGLAGGGFRQDTQYF. The CDR3 DNA follows: TGCGCCAGCAGCCCCCGGGGACTAGCGGGGGGGGGCTTCCGACAGGATACGCAGTATTTT.

The chain joins TRBV18 to TRBJ1-4; 9 bases are a match to TRBD1. Germline lookup yields CDR1 KGHSH and CDR2 LQKENI. This CDR3 comprises 13 residues. J gave up 6 bases and V 5 bases, and 1 base lay outside the gene matches. CDR3 bases: TGTGCCAGCTCAGGGGACAGGGATGAAAAACTGTTTTTT. This encodes CASSGDRDEKLFF.

Turning to this clone: The same CDR3 is also encoded by other DNA sequences in this sample. This chain links TRBV5-1 with TRBJ1-6; D gene uncertain. CDR3 length: 13 residues. CDR1 and CDR2 (germline): SGHRS, YFSETQ. With 0 bases removed from V and 10 bases from J, the gap between germline ends came to 8 bases. CDR3 nucleotide sequence: TGCGCCAGCAGCTTGGCGGGTAGGTCACCCCTCCACTTT. This sequence encodes CASSLAGRSPLHF.

The CDR3 spells CASSLRTGLTANYGYTF. As DNA, the CDR3 is TGTGCCAGCAGCTTAAGGACAGGGCTCACGGCTAACTATGGCTACACCTTC. The V call is TRBV11-2, the J call TRBJ1-2; TRBD1 aligns across 8 bases. The trim removed 2 bases at V and 0 bases at J, leaving 8 bases unmatched. The CDR3 runs 17 residues. Germline assignment: CDR1 SGHAT and CDR2 FQNNGV.

This chain links TRBV6-4 with TRBJ2-3, with 9 positions matching TRBD1. After removal of 2 bases from V and 5 bases from J, the junction contained 2 bases not matched to a gene. This CDR3 is 14 amino acids long. CDR1 MRHNA and CDR2 SNTAGT come from the germline V gene. Here the CDR3 DNA reads TGTGCCAGCAGTGACGGGACAGGGTTAGATACGCAGTATTTT. This translates into CASSDGTGLDTQYF.

V gene TRBV6-5 combines with J gene TRBJ2-1, with 9 bases identical to TRBD2. V lost 5 bases to trimming and J lost 6 bases; unmatched junction nucleotides: 5. The germline CDR1 and CDR2 sequences are MNHEY and SVGAGI. This CDR3 is 14 amino acids long. The CDR3 DNA is TGTGCCAGCAGTACGGGACTAGCTTTCAATGAGCAGTTCTTC. Translating gives CASSTGLAFNEQFF.

The chain combines TRBV5-1 with TRBJ1-1, with a tentative D call TRBD1 (6 bases). The germline V and J ends were trimmed by 0 bases and 4 bases, with 16 bases remaining between them. CDR1 and CDR2 (germline): SGHRS, YFSETQ. The CDR3 covers 16 residues. The CDR3 region has the DNA TGCGCCAGCAGCTTGGACTGGGGGCGAAGGGGCACTGAAGCTTTCTTT. Its translation is CASSLDWGRRGTEAFF.

About this clone itself: Mismatch with germline at one junction end may stem from a read error. The rearrangement joins TRBV20-1 to TRBJ1-2, with D perhaps TRBD1 (5 bases). The V gene's germline CDR1 is DFQATT and CDR2 SNEGSKA (reference sequence). The CDR3 totals 11 residues. The CDR3 reads CSASGQGGGAF. The CDR3 DNA follows: TGCAGTGCAAGCGGTCAGGGCGGAGGGGCCTTC.

This chain connects TRBV27 to TRBJ2-5; D gene uncertain. V dropped 7 bases and J dropped 0 bases, with 3 bases sitting between them. The CDR3 contains 11 residues. Looked up from germline, CDR1 is MNHEY and CDR2 is SMNVEV (reference sequence). As DNA, the CDR3 is TGTGCCAGCACAGACCAAGAGACCCAGTACTTC. Protein product: CASTDQETQYF.

The V call is TRBV5-8, the J call TRBJ1-5; a possible D gene is TRBD1 (6 bases). V lost 4 bases to trimming and J lost 3 bases, with 14 bases between them. The CDR3 is 15 amino acids. Germline lookup yields CDR1 SGHTS and CDR2 YDEGEE. Here the CDR3 reads CASSATGTNNQPQHF. Here the CDR3 DNA reads TGTGCCAGCAGCGCCACAGGGACCAACAATCAGCCCCAGCATTTT. The full variable domain, its missing parts supplied by reference TRBV5-8 and TRBJ1-5, is EAGVTQSPTHLIKTRGQQATLRCSPISGHTSVYWYQQALGLGLQFLLWYDEGEERNRGNFPPRFSGRQFPNYSSELNVNALELEDSALYLCASSATGTNNQPQHFGDGTRLSIL.

V usage is TRBV9 and J usage is TRBJ1-2; D is uncertain. The V gene lost 3 bases and the J gene lost 4 bases, with 16 bases spanning the gap. The CDR3 totals 15 residues. Germline V gene lookup returns CDR1 SGDLS and CDR2 YYNGEE. The CDR3 DNA follows: TGTGCCAGCAGCGAAGCGGGTCGAGGTCCCTATGGCTACACCTTC. Its protein product is CASSEAGRGPYGYTF. The variable domain in full, with the rest retrieved from reference TRBV9 and TRBJ1-2, is DSGVTQTPKHLITATGQRVTLRCSPRSGDLSVYWYQQSLDQGLQFLIQYYNGEERAKGNILERFSAQQFPDLHSELNLSSLELGDSALYFCASSEAGRGPYGYTFGSGTRLTVV.

The V and J genes are TRBV20-1 and TRBJ2-5, with 8 nucleotides matching TRBD2. CDR3 length: 13 amino acids. Germline assignment: CDR1 DFQATT and CDR2 SNEGSKA (reference sequence). V lost 3 bases, J lost 5 bases, and 5 bases stayed unmatched. The CDR3 DNA sequence: TGCAGTGCTAGTCGGGAGGGCCGCGAGACCCAGTACTTC. Translation: CSASREGRETQYF.

As to this clone: The same CDR3 arises from other DNA sequences in this sample as well. The J gene is TRBJ2-2, the V gene TRBV5-1; 12 bases line up with TRBD2. Germline V gene lookup returns CDR1 SGHRS and CDR2 YFSETQ. The V and J ends lost 3 bases and 4 bases, in that order; junction bases with no gene match: 4. The CDR3 is made up of 16 amino acids. CDR3 in amino acids: CASSSGLAGLTGELFF. The CDR3 bases are TGCGCCAGCAGCTCAGGACTAGCGGGACTCACCGGGGAGCTGTTTTTT.